This TCR beta chain was obtained from a study of T cell responses to AZD1222 COVID-19 vaccine. Study-wide context: Recipients boosted at about 4 weeks or about 12 weeks are pooled. Study-level findings and limits: Epitopes outside B.1.351 and B.1.1.7 mutated regions reportedly drew nearly half of spike TCRs. Spike as a whole was targeted by vaccine-associated CD4 TCRs, dominant at 160-218 and 743-854. Females outnumbered males among donors, who were mostly white British; clonal diversity was possibly underestimated.

With regard to this clone: Its cognate antigen is unknown.

The CDR3 has 12 amino acids. CDR1 and CDR2 from the germline V gene are MNHNS and SASEGT. The ends were cut back, 2 bases at V and 10 bases at J, with 9 bases in the middle. The assay was immunoSEQ multiplex PCR, and TCRdb's table has in-frame clones only and misses some. The data hold under 200,000 clones, with 85% to 95% observed a single time. This specimen consisted of peripheral blood, obtained on day 0 of AZD1222 vaccination. The receptor's source is an adult in good health. The chain couples TRBV6-1 to TRBJ2-1; D possibly corresponds to TRBD1 (6 bases). The CDR3 nucleotides are TGTGCCAGCAGTGAAACAGGGTCGGAGCAGTTCTTC. Amino acid sequence: CASSETGSEQFF.